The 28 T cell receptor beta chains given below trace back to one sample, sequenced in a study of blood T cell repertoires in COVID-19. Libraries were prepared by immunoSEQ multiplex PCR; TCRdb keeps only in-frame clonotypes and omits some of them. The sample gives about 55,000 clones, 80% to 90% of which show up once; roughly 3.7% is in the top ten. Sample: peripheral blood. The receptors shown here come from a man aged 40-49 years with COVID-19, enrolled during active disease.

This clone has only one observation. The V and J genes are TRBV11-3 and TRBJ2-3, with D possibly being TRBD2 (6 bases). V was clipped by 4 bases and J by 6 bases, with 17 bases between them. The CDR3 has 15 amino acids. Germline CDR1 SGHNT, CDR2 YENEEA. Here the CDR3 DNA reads TGTGCCAGCAGCTACCTCCTCGGGGGAGGTGATACGCAGTATTTT. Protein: CASSYLLGGGDTQYF.

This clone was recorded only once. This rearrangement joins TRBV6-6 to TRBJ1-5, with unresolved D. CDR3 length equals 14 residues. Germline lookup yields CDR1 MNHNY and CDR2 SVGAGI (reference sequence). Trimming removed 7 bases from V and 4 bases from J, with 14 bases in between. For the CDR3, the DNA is TGTGCCAGCAACCGCGGGGAGTATAATCAGCCCCAGCATTTT. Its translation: CASNRGEYNQPQHF.

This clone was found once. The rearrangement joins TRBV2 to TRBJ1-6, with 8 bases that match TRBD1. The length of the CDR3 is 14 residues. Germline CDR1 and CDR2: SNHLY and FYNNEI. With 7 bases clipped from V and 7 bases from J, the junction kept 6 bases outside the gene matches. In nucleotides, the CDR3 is TGTGCCAGCAATTCCGGGACAGGAAATTCACCCCTCCACTTT. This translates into CASNSGTGNSPLHF.

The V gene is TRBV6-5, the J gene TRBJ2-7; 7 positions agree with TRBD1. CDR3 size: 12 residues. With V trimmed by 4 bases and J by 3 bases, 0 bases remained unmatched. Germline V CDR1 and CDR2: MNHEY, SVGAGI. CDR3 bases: TGTGCCAGCAGTTGGACAGGCTACGAGCAGTACTTC. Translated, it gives CASSWTGYEQYF.

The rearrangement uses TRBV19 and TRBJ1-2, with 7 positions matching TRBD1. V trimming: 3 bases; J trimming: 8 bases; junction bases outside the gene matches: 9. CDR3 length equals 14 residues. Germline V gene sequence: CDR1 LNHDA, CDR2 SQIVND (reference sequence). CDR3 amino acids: CASSILQGVRGYTF. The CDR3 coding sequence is TGTGCCAGTAGTATCCTGCAGGGGGTCAGAGGCTACACCTTC.

The CDR3 loop is CASSFTGNYEQYF. The CDR3 DNA is TGTGCCAGCAGTTTCACAGGGAACTACGAGCAGTACTTC. The chain employs TRBV12-3 or TRBV12-4 and TRBJ2-7; a possible D gene is TRBD1 (6 bases). V was trimmed by 3 bases and J by 3 bases, leaving 9 bases between them. The CDR3 runs 13 residues.

CDR3 amino acids: CASAGGRKDTQYF. In DNA form, the CDR3 reads TGCGCCAGCGCGGGCGGGAGAAAAGATACGCAGTATTTT. The chain has TRBV10-2 and TRBJ2-3; 7 bases fit TRBD2. Losses at the gene ends were 8 bases for V and 5 bases for J; bases not matched to a gene: 7. The CDR3 has 13 residues. Germline CDR1 WSHSY, CDR2 SAAADI.

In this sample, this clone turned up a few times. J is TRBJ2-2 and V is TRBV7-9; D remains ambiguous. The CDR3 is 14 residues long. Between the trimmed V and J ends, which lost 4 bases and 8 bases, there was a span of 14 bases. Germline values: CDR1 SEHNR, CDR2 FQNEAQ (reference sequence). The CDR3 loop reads CASSSDGFWGELFF. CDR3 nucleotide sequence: TGTGCCAGCAGCTCTGACGGGTTCTGGGGGGAGCTGTTTTTT.

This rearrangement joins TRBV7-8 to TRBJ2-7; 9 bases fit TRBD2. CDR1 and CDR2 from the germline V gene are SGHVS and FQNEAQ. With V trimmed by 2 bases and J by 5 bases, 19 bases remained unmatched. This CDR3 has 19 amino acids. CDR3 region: CASSLSRASGNRGKDEQYF. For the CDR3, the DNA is TGTGCCAGCAGCTTAAGCCGGGCTAGCGGGAATCGGGGCAAAGACGAGCAGTACTTC.

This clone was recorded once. CDR3: CASSLPRVKAFF. The CDR3, as DNA: TGTGCCAGCAGTCTCCCCAGGGTTAAAGCTTTCTTT. This chain connects TRBV28 to TRBJ1-1; D is perhaps TRBD1 (5 bases). The length of the CDR3 is 12 residues. Germline V gene data show CDR1 as MDHEN and CDR2 as SYDVKM. V lost 5 bases to trimming and J lost 9 bases, with 13 bases between them.

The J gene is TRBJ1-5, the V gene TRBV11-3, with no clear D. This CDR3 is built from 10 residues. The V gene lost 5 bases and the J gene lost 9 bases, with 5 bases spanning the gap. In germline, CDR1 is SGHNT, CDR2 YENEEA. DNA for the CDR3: TGTGCCAGCAGCCCCCGGCCCCAGCATTTT. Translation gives CASSPRPQHF.

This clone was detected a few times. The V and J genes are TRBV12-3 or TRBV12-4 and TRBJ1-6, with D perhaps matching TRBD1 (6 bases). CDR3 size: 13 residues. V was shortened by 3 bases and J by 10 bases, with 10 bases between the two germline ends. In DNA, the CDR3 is TGTGCCAGCAGTTTTATCAGGGGATCACCCCTCCACTTT. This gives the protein CASSFIRGSPLHF.

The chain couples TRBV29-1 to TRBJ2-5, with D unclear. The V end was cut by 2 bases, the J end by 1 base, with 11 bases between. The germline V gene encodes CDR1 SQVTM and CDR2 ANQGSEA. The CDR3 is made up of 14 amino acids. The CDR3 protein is CSVELALVQETQYF. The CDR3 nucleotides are TGCAGCGTTGAATTGGCCCTAGTCCAAGAGACCCAGTACTTC.

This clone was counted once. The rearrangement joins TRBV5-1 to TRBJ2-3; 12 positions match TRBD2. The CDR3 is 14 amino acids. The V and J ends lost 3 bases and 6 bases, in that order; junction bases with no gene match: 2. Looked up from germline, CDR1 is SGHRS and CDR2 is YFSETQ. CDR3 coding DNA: TGCGCCAGCAGCTGGGGGACTAGCGGGGATACGCAGTATTTT. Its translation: CASSWGTSGDTQYF.

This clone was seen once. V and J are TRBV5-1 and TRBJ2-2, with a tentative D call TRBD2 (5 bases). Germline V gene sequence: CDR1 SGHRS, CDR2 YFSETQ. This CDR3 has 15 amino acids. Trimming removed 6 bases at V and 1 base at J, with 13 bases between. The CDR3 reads CASTGNVLNTGELFF. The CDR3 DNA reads TGCGCCAGCACGGGGAATGTCCTGAACACCGGGGAGCTGTTTTTT.

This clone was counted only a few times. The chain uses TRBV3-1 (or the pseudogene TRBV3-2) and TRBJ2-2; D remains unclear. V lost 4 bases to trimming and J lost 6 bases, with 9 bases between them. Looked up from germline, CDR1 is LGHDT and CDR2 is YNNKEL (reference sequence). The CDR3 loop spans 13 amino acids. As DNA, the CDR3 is TGTGCCAGCAGCCCCGCTAGAGCCGGGGAGCTGTTTTTT. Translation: CASSPARAGELFF.

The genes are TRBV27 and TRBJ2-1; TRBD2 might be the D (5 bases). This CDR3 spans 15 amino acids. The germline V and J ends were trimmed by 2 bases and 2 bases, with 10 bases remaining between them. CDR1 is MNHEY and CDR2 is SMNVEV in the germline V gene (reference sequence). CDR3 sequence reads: CASSLEGGPYNEQFF. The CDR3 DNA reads TGTGCCAGCAGTTTAGAGGGCGGCCCCTACAATGAGCAGTTCTTC.

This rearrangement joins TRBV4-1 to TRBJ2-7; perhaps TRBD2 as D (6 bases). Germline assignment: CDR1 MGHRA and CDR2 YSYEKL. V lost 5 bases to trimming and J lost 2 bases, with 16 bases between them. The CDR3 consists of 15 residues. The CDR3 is CASSSPGTSAYEQYF. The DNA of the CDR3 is TGCGCCAGCAGCTCCCCCGGGACTTCAGCCTACGAGCAGTACTTC.

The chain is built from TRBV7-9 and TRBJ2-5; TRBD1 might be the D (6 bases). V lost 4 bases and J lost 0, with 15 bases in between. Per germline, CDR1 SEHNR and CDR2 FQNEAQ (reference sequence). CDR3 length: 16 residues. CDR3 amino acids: CASSSGDGEYQETQYF. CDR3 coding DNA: TGTGCCAGCAGCTCAGGGGACGGGGAGTACCAAGAGACCCAGTACTTC.

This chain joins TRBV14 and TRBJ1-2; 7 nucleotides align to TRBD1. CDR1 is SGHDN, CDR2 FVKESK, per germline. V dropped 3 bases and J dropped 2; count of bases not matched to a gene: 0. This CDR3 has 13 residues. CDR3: CASSQGQNYGYTF. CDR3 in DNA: TGTGCCAGCAGCCAGGGACAGAACTATGGCTACACCTTC.

As DNA, the CDR3 is TGTGCCAGCCGGGCGTGGGGCGCTGACCAAGCTTTCTTT. Amino acids: CASRAWGADQAFF. V is TRBV27 and J is TRBJ1-1; TRBD1 might be the D (5 bases). Trimming cost V 8 bases and J 9 bases, with 19 bases left between them. Germline V gives CDR1 MNHEY, CDR2 SMNVEV (reference sequence). This CDR3 is 13 amino acids long.

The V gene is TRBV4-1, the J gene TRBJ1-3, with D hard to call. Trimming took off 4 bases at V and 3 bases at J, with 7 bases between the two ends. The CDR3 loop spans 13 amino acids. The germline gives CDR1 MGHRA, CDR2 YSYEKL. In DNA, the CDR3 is TGCGCCAGCAGCCTTGCGAGTGGAAACACCATATATTTT. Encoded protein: CASSLASGNTIYF.

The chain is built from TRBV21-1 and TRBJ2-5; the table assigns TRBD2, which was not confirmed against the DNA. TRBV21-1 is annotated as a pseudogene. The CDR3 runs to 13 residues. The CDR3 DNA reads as TGTGCCAGCCTCGGGGGGGCCCTGGAGACCCAGTACTTC. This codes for CASLGGALETQYF.

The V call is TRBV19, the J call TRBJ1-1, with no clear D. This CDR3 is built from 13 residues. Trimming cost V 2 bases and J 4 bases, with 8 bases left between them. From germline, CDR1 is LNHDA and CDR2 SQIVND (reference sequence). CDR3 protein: CASSIKRSTEAFF. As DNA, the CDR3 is TGTGCCAGTAGTATAAAGAGGAGCACTGAAGCTTTCTTT.

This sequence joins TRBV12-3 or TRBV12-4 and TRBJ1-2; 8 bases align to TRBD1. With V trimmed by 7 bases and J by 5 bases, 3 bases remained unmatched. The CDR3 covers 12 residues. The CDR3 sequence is CASTWTGYGYTF. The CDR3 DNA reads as TGTGCCAGCACCTGGACAGGGTATGGCTACACCTTC.

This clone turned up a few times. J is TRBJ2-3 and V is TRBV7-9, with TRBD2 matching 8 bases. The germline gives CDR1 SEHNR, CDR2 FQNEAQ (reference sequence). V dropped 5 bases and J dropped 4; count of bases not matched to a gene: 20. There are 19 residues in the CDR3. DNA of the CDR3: TGTGCCAGCAGCCTGGGCACTAGCGGAAGCCTCCTTGGCTCAGATACGCAGTATTTT. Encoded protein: CASSLGTSGSLLGSDTQYF.

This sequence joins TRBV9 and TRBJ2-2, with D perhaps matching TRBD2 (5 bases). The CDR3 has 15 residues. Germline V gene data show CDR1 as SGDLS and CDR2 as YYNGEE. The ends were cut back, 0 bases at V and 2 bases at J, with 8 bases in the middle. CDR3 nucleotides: TGTGCCAGCAGCGTAGGTGGGAGAAACACCGGGGAGCTGTTTTTT. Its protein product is CASSVGGRNTGELFF. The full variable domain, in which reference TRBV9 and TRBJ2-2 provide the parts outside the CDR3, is DSGVTQTPKHLITATGQRVTLRCSPRSGDLSVYWYQQSLDQGLQFLIQYYNGEERAKGNILERFSAQQFPDLHSELNLSSLELGDSALYFCASSVGGRNTGELFFGEGSRLTVL.

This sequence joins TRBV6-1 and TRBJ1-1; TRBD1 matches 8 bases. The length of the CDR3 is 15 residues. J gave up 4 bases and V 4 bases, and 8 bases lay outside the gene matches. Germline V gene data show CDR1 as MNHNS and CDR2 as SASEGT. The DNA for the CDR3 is TGTGCCAGCAGTGCAGCCGGGACAGGCTTCACTGAAGCTTTCTTT. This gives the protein CASSAAGTGFTEAFF.